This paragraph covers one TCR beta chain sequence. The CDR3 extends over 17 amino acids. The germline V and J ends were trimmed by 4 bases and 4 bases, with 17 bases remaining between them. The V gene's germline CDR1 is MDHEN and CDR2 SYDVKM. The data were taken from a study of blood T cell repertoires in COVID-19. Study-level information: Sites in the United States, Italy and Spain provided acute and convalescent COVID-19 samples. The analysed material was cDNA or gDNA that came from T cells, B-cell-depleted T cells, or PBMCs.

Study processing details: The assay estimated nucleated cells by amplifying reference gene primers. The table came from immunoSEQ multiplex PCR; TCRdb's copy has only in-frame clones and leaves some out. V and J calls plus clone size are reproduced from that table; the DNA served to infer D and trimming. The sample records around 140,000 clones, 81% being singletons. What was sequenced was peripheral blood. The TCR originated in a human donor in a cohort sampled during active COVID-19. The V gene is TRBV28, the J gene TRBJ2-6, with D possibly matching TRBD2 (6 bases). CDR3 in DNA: TGTGCCAGCAGTTCCCATCTGGGAGGCGCCGGGGCCAACGTCCTGACTTTC. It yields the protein CASSSHLGGAGANVLTF.